This TCR beta chain was observed in a study of T-cell memory formation after mild COVID-19. Background on the study: TCR clusters largely stayed donor specific. Whole-study results and caveats: Later expanders leaned toward CD4+, whereas clones contracting from day 15 to 85 were balanced CD4/CD8. Pre-infection memory already had some responding clones, implying cross-reactive memory joined.

CDR1 is MNHEY, CDR2 SMNVEV, per germline (reference sequence). Trimming removed 5 bases from V and 1 base from J, with 12 bases in between. This CDR3 region has 15 residues. Concerning this clonotype: The antigen is undetermined.

Constant-segment-primed 5'RACE gave TCR alpha and TCR beta cDNA libraries with sample barcodes and UMIs. Each CDR3 protein gets one entry after TCRdb re-called the 5' RACE reads with MiXCR. The sample lists more than 75,000 distinct CDR3 sequences; approximately 15% were seen once. J is TRBJ1-5 and V is TRBV27, with TRBD1 as a possible D gene (6 bases). The sample consisted of PBMCs or a T cell subset sorted from them (not recorded which). This clonotype was sampled from an adult woman who had mild COVID-19 (a few samples of this study predate the infection). Cell type and time point are not known. The CDR3 reads CASSPIGQSNQPQHF. CDR3 nucleotides: TGTGCCAGCAGTCCCATCGGACAGAGCAATCAGCCCCAGCATTTT.